The 27 T cell receptor beta chains in this list originate from one sample, sequenced in a study of blood T cell repertoires in COVID-19. Sequenced by immunoSEQ multiplex PCR; TCRdb stores in-frame clones only, minus some. The sample yields 200,000 to 300,000 clones, around nine tenths seen once. Sequencing was done on a sample of PBMCs or T cells enriched from blood (not recorded which). All receptors come from a woman aged 18-29 years who had recovered from COVID-19.

The chain uses TRBV27 and TRBJ2-7; 12 bases align to TRBD2. V shed 4 bases and J 1 base; nucleotides not matched to a gene: 8. The CDR3 extends over 17 amino acids. Germline CDR1 is MNHEY and CDR2 is SMNVEV (reference sequence). The CDR3 DNA is TGTGCCAGCAGTTCCCACTCGGGACTAGCGGGTTCCTACGAGCAGTACTTC. As protein: CASSSHSGLAGSYEQYF.

V gene TRBV19 combines with J gene TRBJ2-2, with D maybe TRBD1 (6 bases). With 6 bases removed from V and 8 bases from J, the gap between germline ends came to 16 bases. The CDR3 extends over 14 amino acids. The germline V gene encodes CDR1 LNHDA and CDR2 SQIVND (reference sequence). As DNA, the CDR3 is TGTGCCAGTAGCCCTCAGGCAGGGGTAGGGGAGCTGTTTTTT. The encoded protein is CASSPQAGVGELFF.

The genes are TRBV5-1 and TRBJ2-1, with D hard to call. The V end was cut by 2 bases, the J end by 3 bases, with 12 bases between. This CDR3 is built from 15 residues. Germline V gene data show CDR1 as SGHRS and CDR2 as YFSETQ. For the CDR3, the DNA is TGCGCCAGCAGCTTCGCGACTCAACACTACAATGAGCAGTTCTTC. Translation: CASSFATQHYNEQFF.

V gene TRBV3-1 (or the pseudogene TRBV3-2) combines with J gene TRBJ1-1; D is ambiguous. The germline V gene has CDR1 LGHDT and CDR2 YNNKEL (reference sequence). The CDR3 contains 14 residues. The V gene lost 1 base and the J gene lost 8 bases, with 14 bases spanning the gap. Here the CDR3 reads CASSQGQTRGEAFF. For the CDR3, the DNA is TGTGCCAGCAGCCAAGGTCAGACCCGCGGGGAAGCTTTCTTT.

The rearrangement joins TRBV3-1 (or the pseudogene TRBV3-2) to TRBJ1-2; maybe TRBD1 (6 bases). CDR1 LGHDT and CDR2 YNNKEL come from the germline V gene (reference sequence). The CDR3 consists of 13 residues. V lost 3 bases, J lost 7 bases, and 12 bases lay in between. Written as DNA, the CDR3 is TGTGCCAGCAGCCAGGACAGTTCTATTGGCTACACCTTC. Amino acids: CASSQDSSIGYTF.

The chain recombines TRBV9 with TRBJ2-7; the D gene is possibly TRBD2 (6 bases). Per germline, CDR1 SGDLS and CDR2 YYNGEE. This CDR3 is built from 13 residues. Trimming took off 5 bases at V and 4 bases at J, with 13 bases between the two ends. CDR3 DNA: TGTGCCAGCAGTTTAGATGCGGGGTACGAGCAGTACTTC. This encodes CASSLDAGYEQYF.

The chain links TRBV25-1 to TRBJ1-2; D gene uncertain. V gave up 3 bases and J gave up 3 bases, with 5 bases separating them. The V gene's germline CDR1 is MGHDK and CDR2 SYGVNS. The CDR3 length is 12 residues. The CDR3 DNA reads as TGTGCCAGCAGTGAGTATCACTATGGCTACACCTTC. Translation gives CASSEYHYGYTF.

A note on this clone: Other DNA sequences in the same sample also yield this CDR3. The chain couples TRBV5-1 to TRBJ1-1; 7 nucleotides match TRBD1. The CDR3 has 14 amino acids. The ends lost 0 bases at V and 4 bases at J; junction bases unmatched: 3. Germline V lookup: CDR1 SGHRS, CDR2 YFSETQ. CDR3 coding DNA: TGCGCCAGCAGCTTGGACAGGGGTGGCACTGAAGCTTTCTTT. As protein: CASSLDRGGTEAFF.

The chain employs TRBV11-3 and TRBJ1-6; D call uncertain. Between the trimmed V and J ends, which lost 3 bases and 3 bases, there was a span of 6 bases. The CDR3 has 14 amino acids. The germline gives CDR1 SGHNT, CDR2 YENEEA. The CDR3 loop is CASSFLLYNSPLHF. Here the CDR3 DNA reads TGTGCCAGCAGCTTCCTCCTCTATAATTCACCCCTCCACTTT.

The chain couples TRBV10-1 to TRBJ2-2; no firm D call. Germline CDR1 and CDR2: WNHNN and SYGVQD (reference sequence). This CDR3 region has 15 residues. Trimming took off 2 bases at V and 4 bases at J, with 11 bases between the two ends. CDR3 sequence (DNA): TGCGCCAGCAGTGAGACCCGCCGAGGCACCGGGGAGCTGTTTTTT. It specifies CASSETRRGTGELFF.

To note about this clone: Other DNA sequences of this sample code for an identical CDR3. The chain uses TRBV5-1 and TRBJ1-2; TRBD1 matches 11 bases. V was clipped by 2 bases and J by 2 bases; unmatched bases: 2. The CDR3 extends over 15 amino acids. Germline-derived CDR1 and CDR2 are SGHRS and YFSETQ. This CDR3 reads CASSLGQGANYGYTF. CDR3 DNA sequence: TGCGCCAGCAGCTTAGGACAGGGGGCCAACTATGGCTACACCTTC.

The chain has TRBV30 and TRBJ2-7; possibly TRBD2 for D (5 bases). This CDR3 is built from 14 residues. V was shortened by 4 bases and J by 0 bases, with 13 bases between the two germline ends. The germline V gene has CDR1 GTSNPN and CDR2 SVGIG (reference sequence). The CDR3 sequence: CAWNTDGDSYEQYF. CDR3 sequence (DNA): TGTGCCTGGAATACGGACGGGGACTCCTACGAGCAGTACTTC.

The chain links TRBV27 to TRBJ1-5; D may be TRBD1 (6 bases). This CDR3 has 16 amino acids. The germline CDR1 and CDR2 sequences are MNHEY and SMNVEV (reference sequence). Trimming shortened V by 5 bases and J by 0 bases, and 14 bases separated the two germline ends. As DNA, the CDR3 is TGTGCCAGCAGTCACCGGACAGCTTATAGCAATCAGCCCCAGCATTTT. Translating gives CASSHRTAYSNQPQHF.

This chain connects TRBV14 to TRBJ2-7; tentative D call: TRBD1 (6 bases). Trimming shortened V by 6 bases and J by 6 bases, and 12 bases separated the two germline ends. Germline V gene sequence: CDR1 SGHDN, CDR2 FVKESK. This CDR3 is 12 amino acids long. Written as DNA, the CDR3 is TGTGCCAGCAGTTTGACAGGCGGCGAGCAGTACTTC. This codes for CASSLTGGEQYF.

This chain joins TRBV2 and TRBJ1-5; TRBD1 aligns across 7 bases. V trimming: 5 bases; J trimming: 7 bases; junction bases outside the gene matches: 5. The CDR3 is 13 amino acids. Germline V CDR1 and CDR2: SNHLY, FYNNEI. The CDR3 region is CASSKGQRQPQHF. The CDR3, as DNA: TGTGCCAGCAGTAAGGGACAGCGCCAGCCCCAGCATTTT.

The CDR3 sequence is CASSSVGTSGYEQYF. The CDR3, as DNA: TGTGCCAGTAGTTCCGTAGGGACTAGCGGCTACGAGCAGTACTTC. The J gene is TRBJ2-7, the V gene TRBV19, with TRBD2 matching over 11 bases. The CDR3 contains 15 residues. Per the germline V gene, CDR1 is LNHDA and CDR2 is SQIVND (reference sequence). Trimming took 5 bases from V and 3 from J; bases not matched to a gene: 6.

The CDR3 protein is CASSILGRGHEQFF. CDR3 nucleotide sequence: TGTGCCAGCAGCATTCTGGGGAGAGGACATGAGCAGTTCTTC. V is TRBV2 and J is TRBJ2-1; D is perhaps TRBD2 (5 bases). Germline V gives CDR1 SNHLY, CDR2 FYNNEI. Between the trimmed V and J ends, which lost 6 bases and 8 bases, there was a span of 17 bases. The CDR3 is 14 amino acids.

This clone was counted a single time. The chain combines TRBV3-1 (or the pseudogene TRBV3-2) with TRBJ1-4, with a possible D match to TRBD1 (5 bases). Germline CDR1 is LGHDT and CDR2 is YNNKEL (reference sequence). Between the trimmed V and J ends, which lost 8 bases and 0 bases, there was a span of 16 bases. CDR3 length: 16 residues. The DNA of the CDR3 is TGTGCCAGCCGTGGGGCCAGAACCGCAACTAATGAAAAACTGTTTTTT. Translated, it gives CASRGARTATNEKLFF.

V is TRBV14 and J is TRBJ2-2, with 8 positions matching TRBD2. The ends lost 3 bases at V and 7 bases at J; junction bases unmatched: 13. This CDR3 comprises 17 residues. The germline CDR1 and CDR2 sequences are SGHDN and FVKESK. CDR3 coding DNA: TGTGCCAGCAGCCAGTCCCCGGGACTAGATAGGATCGGGGAGCTGTTTTTT. Translation gives CASSQSPGLDRIGELFF. Based on the CDR3 plus reference TRBV14 and TRBJ2-2, the full variable domain is EAGVTQFPSHSVIEKGQTVTLRCDPISGHDNLYWYRRVMGKEIKFLLHFVKESKQDESGMPNNRFLAERTGGTYSTLKVQPAELEDSGVYFCASSQSPGLDRIGELFFGEGSRLTVL.

The V and J genes are TRBV5-1 and TRBJ2-5; 8 bases are a match to TRBD1. Germline lookup yields CDR1 SGHRS and CDR2 YFSETQ. With V trimmed by 1 base and J by 2 bases, 4 bases remained unmatched. This CDR3 region has 15 residues. CDR3 protein: CASSLKGQVQETQYF. CDR3 nucleotide sequence: TGCGCCAGCAGCTTGAAGGGACAGGTTCAAGAGACCCAGTACTTC.

The J gene is TRBJ1-1, the V gene TRBV30; 7 bases line up with TRBD1. This CDR3 has 14 residues. With V trimmed by 1 base and J by 3 bases, 5 bases remained unmatched. Germline-derived CDR1 and CDR2 are GTSNPN and SVGIG (reference sequence). Written as DNA, the CDR3 is TGTGCCTGGAGTGGGACAGGCTACTACACTGAAGCTTTCTTT. It specifies CAWSGTGYYTEAFF.

This rearrangement joins TRBV20-1 to TRBJ2-7, with no clear D. The germline gives CDR1 DFQATT, CDR2 SNEGSKA (reference sequence). Trimming left V 3 bases short and J 8 bases short, with 20 bases between. The CDR3 runs 14 residues. The CDR3 nucleotides read TGCAGTGCTAGTATCGCGAAAATTATCCCCCAGCAGTACTTC. This encodes CSASIAKIIPQQYF.

The chain has TRBV11-1 and TRBJ2-5, with a tentative D call TRBD1 (6 bases). With 4 bases removed from V and 2 bases from J, the gap between germline ends came to 17 bases. CDR1 is SGHAT, CDR2 FQDESV, per germline (reference sequence). The CDR3 runs 16 residues. The CDR3 coding sequence is TGTGCCAGCAGCTCCAGGGACAAACGAATTCAAGAGACCCAGTACTTC. It translates to CASSSRDKRIQETQYF.

The chain recombines TRBV5-1 with TRBJ2-5; tentative D call: TRBD1 (6 bases). The germline V and J ends were trimmed by 0 bases and 4 bases, with 7 bases remaining between them. The CDR3 totals 13 residues. The germline V gene has CDR1 SGHRS and CDR2 YFSETQ. The CDR3 is CASSLVRGETQYF. For the CDR3, the DNA is TGCGCCAGCAGCTTGGTCAGGGGAGAGACCCAGTACTTC.

CDR3 nucleotide sequence: TGTGCCGCCGCCTGGGCTAGGAGGGGCTACGAGCAGTACTTC. This encodes CAAAWARRGYEQYF. The V gene is TRBV6-5, the J gene TRBJ2-7, with D possibly being TRBD2 (6 bases). Between the trimmed V and J ends, which lost 11 bases and 3 bases, there was a span of 20 bases. The germline V gene encodes CDR1 MNHEY and CDR2 SVGAGI. The CDR3 sequence is 14 residues long.

The chain's CDR3 is CASSLVGGTEAFF. CDR3 bases: TGTGCCAGCAGCCTTGTGGGGGGGACTGAAGCTTTCTTT. The rearrangement links TRBV27 to TRBJ1-1; D is perhaps TRBD1 (5 bases). Germline lookup yields CDR1 MNHEY and CDR2 SMNVEV (reference sequence). The CDR3 is 13 residues long. Trimming took 6 bases from V and 5 from J, leaving 13 bases between them.

The chain joins TRBV14 to TRBJ2-2, with 11 bases identical to TRBD1. The J segment lost 5 bases and the V segment lost 3 bases, leaving 2 bases of the junction unmatched. The CDR3 is made up of 15 amino acids. Germline CDR1 reads SGHDN; CDR2 reads FVKESK. The CDR3 nucleotides are TGTGCCAGCAGCCAGGACAGGGGGCGGACCGGGGAGCTGTTTTTT. Translated, it gives CASSQDRGRTGELFF.